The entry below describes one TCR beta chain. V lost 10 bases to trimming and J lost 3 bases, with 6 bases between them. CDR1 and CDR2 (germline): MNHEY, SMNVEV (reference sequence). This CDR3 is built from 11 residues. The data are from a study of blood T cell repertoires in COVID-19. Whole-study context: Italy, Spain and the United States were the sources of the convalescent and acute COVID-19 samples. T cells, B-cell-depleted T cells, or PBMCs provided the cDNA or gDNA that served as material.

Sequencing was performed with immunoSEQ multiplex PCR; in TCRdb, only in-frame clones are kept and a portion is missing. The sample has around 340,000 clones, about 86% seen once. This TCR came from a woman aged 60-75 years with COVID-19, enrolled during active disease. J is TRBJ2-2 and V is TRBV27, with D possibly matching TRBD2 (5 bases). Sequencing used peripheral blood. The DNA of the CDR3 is TGTGCCACCGGGGACACCGGGGAGCTGTTTTTT. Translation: CATGDTGELFF.